The 20 T cell receptor beta chains below come from one sample, sequenced in a study of identifying expanded T cells in peripheral blood. Sequencing was performed with immunoSEQ multiplex PCR; in TCRdb, only in-frame clones are kept and a portion is missing. Of about 58,000 clones listed, over 85% are singletons. The source material was blood. These receptors originate from a person aged 18 to 70 in good health.

J is TRBJ1-4 and V is TRBV10-2; D is possibly TRBD1 (5 bases). The V end was cut by 8 bases, the J end by 8 bases, with 9 bases between. Germline CDR1 is WSHSY and CDR2 is SAAADI. CDR3 length: 11 residues. CDR3 amino acids: CASWGGEKLFF. The CDR3 nucleotides read TGCGCCAGCTGGGGGGGGGAAAAACTGTTTTTT.

This clone appeared a single time. The CDR3 reads CASSLGLAGGQETQYF. The CDR3 DNA is TGTGCCAGCAGCTTGGGACTAGCGGGGGGGCAAGAGACCCAGTACTTC. V usage is TRBV7-2 and J usage is TRBJ2-5; 16 bases align to TRBD2. The CDR3 length is 16 residues. Unmatched junction bases numbered 0, after V lost 3 bases and J lost 2 bases. From germline, CDR1 is SGHTA and CDR2 FQGNSA.

The V gene is TRBV18, the J gene TRBJ2-5, with 10 bases identical to TRBD1. The CDR3 runs to 15 residues. CDR1 KGHSH and CDR2 LQKENI come from the germline V gene. The junction had 5 bases not matched to a gene; V was cut back by 2 bases and J by 5 bases. This CDR3 is CASSPATGGVETQYF. The CDR3 coding sequence is TGTGCCAGCTCACCAGCGACAGGGGGCGTTGAGACCCAGTACTTC. Looking up the rest from reference TRBV18 and TRBJ2-5 gives the full variable domain: NAGVMQNPRHLVRRRGQEARLRCSPMKGHSHVYWYRQLPEEGLKFMVYLQKENIIDESGMPKERFSAEFPKEGPSILRIQQVVRGDSAAYFCASSPATGGVETQYFGPGTRLLVL.

This chain links TRBV6-1 with TRBJ2-1, with a possible D match to TRBD2 (5 bases). CDR1 and CDR2 (germline): MNHNS, SASEGT. The CDR3 has 14 amino acids. Deletions cut 10 bases from V and 8 bases from J, with 21 bases between. The chain's CDR3 is CATRGYTATDEQFF. In DNA, the CDR3 is TGTGCCACCAGAGGGTACACAGCGACGGATGAGCAGTTCTTC.

This chain connects TRBV28 to TRBJ2-7; the match to TRBD1 covers 9 bases. V shed 5 bases and J 5 bases; nucleotides not matched to a gene: 10. The CDR3 extends over 15 amino acids. Germline V CDR1 and CDR2: MDHEN, SYDVKM. The CDR3 here is CASSPSGTGWNEQYF. The CDR3 DNA follows: TGTGCCAGCAGTCCGTCCGGGACAGGGTGGAACGAGCAGTACTTC.

This clone was detected only once. J is TRBJ2-1 and V is TRBV29-1; TRBD2 matches at 7 bases. Germline V gene lookup returns CDR1 SQVTM and CDR2 ANQGSEA. V lost 7 bases and J lost 4; bases outside the gene matches: 10. The CDR3 covers 14 residues. As DNA, the CDR3 is TGCAGCGCCAAGGGAGGGACGCCTTACAATGAGCAGTTCTTC. It is translated as CSAKGGTPYNEQFF.

The chain couples TRBV7-9 to TRBJ1-4; 8 positions match TRBD1. The CDR3 contains 15 residues. The V gene end was trimmed by 4 bases and the J gene end by 2 bases; junction bases not matched to a gene: 3. Per the germline V gene, CDR1 is SEHNR and CDR2 is FQNEAQ (reference sequence). The CDR3 sequence: CASSSGQGTNEKLFF. The CDR3 DNA is TGTGCCAGCAGCTCCGGACAGGGTACTAATGAAAAACTGTTTTTT.

The chain joins TRBV5-5 to TRBJ1-2; D is perhaps TRBD1 (6 bases). The V and J ends lost 0 bases and 0 bases respectively, with 9 bases between them. Germline assignment: CDR1 SGHKS and CDR2 YYEKEE (reference sequence). This CDR3 comprises 15 residues. The chain's CDR3 is CASSLVAGANYGYTF. The CDR3 coding sequence is TGTGCCAGCAGCTTGGTAGCAGGGGCTAACTATGGCTACACCTTC. The full variable domain, with the rest looked up from reference TRBV5-5 and TRBJ1-2, is DAGVTQSPTHLIKTRGQQVTLRCSPISGHKSVSWYQQVLGQGPQFIFQYYEKEERGRGNFPDRFSARQFPNYSSELNVNALLLGDSALYLCASSLVAGANYGYTFGSGTRLTVV.

V usage is TRBV5-4 and J usage is TRBJ1-1; D is possibly TRBD1 (5 bases). The length of the CDR3 is 15 residues. Trimming cost V 4 bases and J 1 base, with 14 bases left between them. Germline lookup yields CDR1 SGHNT and CDR2 YYREEE (reference sequence). CDR3 loop: CASSLGRASNTEAFF. DNA for the CDR3: TGTGCCAGCAGCCTGGGGCGGGCGTCGAACACTGAAGCTTTCTTT. The full variable domain, its missing parts supplied by reference TRBV5-4 and TRBJ1-1, is ETGVTQSPTHLIKTRGQQVTLRCSSQSGHNTVSWYQQALGQGPQFIFQYYREEENGRGNFPPRFSGLQFPNYSSELNVNALELDDSALYLCASSLGRASNTEAFFGQGTRLTVV.

This rearrangement joins TRBV5-6 to TRBJ2-3; 9 nucleotides align to TRBD1. Trimming removed 3 bases from V and 3 bases from J; junction bases left unmatched: 8. Per the germline V gene, CDR1 is SGHDT and CDR2 is YYEEEE. The CDR3 spans 16 residues. CDR3 nucleotide sequence: TGTGCCAGCAGCTCCCCGGGGACAGGGTGGACAGATACGCAGTATTTT. This sequence encodes CASSSPGTGWTDTQYF.

The CDR3 region is CASSITGNIQYF. CDR3 in DNA: TGTGCCAGTAGTATTACAGGGAACATTCAGTACTTC. This chain connects TRBV19 to TRBJ2-4; possibly TRBD1 for D (6 bases). V lost 3 bases and J 7 bases, leaving 7 bases between the germline ends. Germline V gives CDR1 LNHDA, CDR2 SQIVND (reference sequence). The CDR3 consists of 12 residues. Full variable domain (remainder filled in from reference TRBV19 and TRBJ2-4): DGGITQSPKYLFRKEGQNVTLSCEQNLNHDAMYWYRQDPGQGLRLIYYSQIVNDFQKGDIAEGYSVSREKKESFPLTVTSAQKNPTAFYLCASSITGNIQYFGAGTRLSVL.

The J gene is TRBJ1-2, the V gene TRBV30, with D perhaps matching TRBD1 (6 bases). The ends were cut back, 2 bases at V and 8 bases at J, with 15 bases in the middle. Germline assignment: CDR1 GTSNPN and CDR2 SVGIG (reference sequence). This CDR3 has 13 residues. The CDR3 spells CAWSTNSQGGYTF. The CDR3, as DNA: TGTGCCTGGAGTACGAATTCACAGGGAGGCTACACCTTC.

The rearrangement links TRBV7-2 to TRBJ2-1; D possibly corresponds to TRBD1 (6 bases). V dropped 3 bases and J dropped 14 bases, with 14 bases sitting between them. The CDR3 is 12 amino acids. Germline lookup yields CDR1 SGHTA and CDR2 FQGNSA. The CDR3 nucleotides read TGTGCCAGCAGCTTCCCCGGGACAAGGGAGTTCTTC. Residues: CASSFPGTREFF.

The chain couples TRBV9 to TRBJ2-1; 9 bases are a match to TRBD2. V dropped 0 bases and J dropped 7; count of bases not matched to a gene: 2. Germline lookup yields CDR1 SGDLS and CDR2 YYNGEE. CDR3 size: 14 residues. CDR3 nucleotides: TGTGCCAGCAGCGTAGACCTAGCGGGAAATGAGCAGTTCTTC. This codes for CASSVDLAGNEQFF.

V is TRBV6-5 and J is TRBJ2-7; 11 bases line up with TRBD2. The J segment lost 2 bases and the V segment lost 2 bases, leaving 5 bases of the junction unmatched. CDR3 length: 16 residues. The V gene's germline CDR1 is MNHEY and CDR2 SVGAGI. CDR3 amino acids: CASSYNGGLAAYEQYF. In DNA, the CDR3 is TGTGCCAGCAGTTACAATGGGGGACTAGCGGCCTACGAGCAGTACTTC.

The chain uses TRBV18 and TRBJ1-1, with 11 bases lining up with TRBD1. In germline, CDR1 is KGHSH, CDR2 LQKENI. V trimming: 5 bases; J trimming: 6 bases; junction bases outside the gene matches: 5. The length of the CDR3 is 14 residues. The CDR3 reads CASSSDRGLAEAFF. In DNA form, the CDR3 reads TGTGCCAGCTCATCGGACAGGGGGCTCGCTGAAGCTTTCTTT.

The chain links TRBV5-6 to TRBJ1-6; D is ambiguous. Germline CDR1 is SGHDT and CDR2 is YYEEEE. CDR3 length equals 16 residues. The V end was cut by 1 base, the J end by 12 bases, with 20 bases between. The CDR3 DNA sequence: TGTGCCAGCAGCTTGTCGGGGTGGCTGACGGAGAGACCCCTCCACTTT. Residues: CASSLSGWLTERPLHF.

The gene calls are TRBV19 and TRBJ1-5, with D tentatively TRBD1 (5 bases). The CDR3 is 13 amino acids. CDR1 and CDR2 from the germline V gene are LNHDA and SQIVND (reference sequence). V lost 5 bases and J lost 3, with 8 bases in between. In DNA, the CDR3 is TGTGCCAGTAGTGTGGACATCAATCAGCCCCAGCATTTT. As protein: CASSVDINQPQHF.

This clone was seen just once. V usage is TRBV28 and J usage is TRBJ1-4; 9 bases match TRBD1. CDR1 and CDR2 (germline): MDHEN, SYDVKM. V trimming: 1 base; J trimming: 8 bases; junction bases outside the gene matches: 8. This CDR3 has 16 residues. CDR3 sequence: CASSLSGQGLGEKLFF. In nucleotides, the CDR3 is TGTGCCAGCAGTTTATCGGGACAGGGTTTGGGGGAAAAACTGTTTTTT.

The rearrangement links TRBV28 to TRBJ2-7, with 9 nucleotides matching TRBD1. The germline gives CDR1 MDHEN, CDR2 SYDVKM. J lost 6 bases, V lost 6 bases, and 6 bases had no gene match. CDR3 length equals 13 residues. CDR3 amino acids: CASSLTGQGEQYF. In DNA, the CDR3 is TGTGCCAGCAGCTTAACGGGACAGGGCGAGCAGTACTTC.